This T cell receptor (beta chain) was profiled in a study of shared clonotypes between healthy human individuals. On the study more broadly: Three CD4 naive, three CD4 memory, two CD8 naive and one CD8 memory plate were used per donor.

The table came from immunoSEQ multiplex PCR; TCRdb's copy has only in-frame clones and leaves some out. The table records about 2.4 million clones, 90% to 95% of them present only once. The CDR3 sequence is 14 residues long. From germline, CDR1 is LNHDA and CDR2 SQIVND (reference sequence). V lost 4 bases to trimming and J lost 2 bases; unmatched junction nucleotides: 3. Source material: naive CD4+ T cells from PBMCs. This sample's subset: CD45RA+ positively selected. The receptor's source is a man in his late teens or twenties in good health. Some clones in this sample may be carry-over from other donors' samples. This rearrangement joins TRBV19 to TRBJ2-7; 9 nucleotides match TRBD2. The CDR3 sequence: CASSTTSGTYEQYF. In DNA, the CDR3 is TGTGCCAGTAGTACGACTAGCGGAACCTACGAGCAGTACTTC. Full variable domain (rest looked up from reference TRBV19 and TRBJ2-7): DGGITQSPKYLFRKEGQNVTLSCEQNLNHDAMYWYRQDPGQGLRLIYYSQIVNDFQKGDIAEGYSVSREKKESFPLTVTSAQKNPTAFYLCASSTTSGTYEQYFGPGTRLTVT.